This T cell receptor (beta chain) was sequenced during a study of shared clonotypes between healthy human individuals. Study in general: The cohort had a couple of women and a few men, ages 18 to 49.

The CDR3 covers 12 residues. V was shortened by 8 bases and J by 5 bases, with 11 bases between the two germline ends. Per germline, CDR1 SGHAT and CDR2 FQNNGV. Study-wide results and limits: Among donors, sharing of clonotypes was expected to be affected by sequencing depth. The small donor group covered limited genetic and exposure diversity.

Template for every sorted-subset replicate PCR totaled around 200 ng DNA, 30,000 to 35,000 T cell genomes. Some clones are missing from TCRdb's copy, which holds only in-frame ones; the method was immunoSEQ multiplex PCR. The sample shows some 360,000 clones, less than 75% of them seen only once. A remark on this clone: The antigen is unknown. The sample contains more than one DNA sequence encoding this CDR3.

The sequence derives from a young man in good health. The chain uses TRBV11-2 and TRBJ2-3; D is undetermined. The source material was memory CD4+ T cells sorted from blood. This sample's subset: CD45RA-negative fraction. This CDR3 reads CASGTSRDTQYF. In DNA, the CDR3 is TGTGCCAGCGGCACTTCCAGAGATACGCAGTATTTT.